This T cell receptor beta chain was sequenced for a study of blood T cell repertoires in COVID-19. Study-level information: Collection of acute and convalescent COVID-19 samples took place in the United States, Italy and Spain.

Per germline, CDR1 LGHDT and CDR2 YNNKEL (reference sequence). The CDR3 spans 15 residues. The V and J ends lost 2 bases and 5 bases, in that order; junction bases with no gene match: 6. A single count supports this clone. In the authors' workflow: Amplification of reference gene primers was used by the study to estimate nucleated cell counts. Repertoires were generated with immunoSEQ multiplex PCR, while TCRdb's copy carries only in-frame clones and drops some. The DNA gave D and trimming, while V, J and clone size come from that table. Among around 12,000 clones, around 90% were seen once, and the ten largest hold less than 30%.

The chain carries TRBV3-1 (or the pseudogene TRBV3-2) and TRBJ2-3; 8 nucleotides match TRBD2. This clonotype was sampled from a human donor in a cohort sampled during active COVID-19. Specimen: peripheral blood. DNA of the CDR3: TGTGCCAGCAGCCAATTCGGGGGGGCAGTAGATACGCAGTATTTT. This sequence encodes CASSQFGGAVDTQYF.